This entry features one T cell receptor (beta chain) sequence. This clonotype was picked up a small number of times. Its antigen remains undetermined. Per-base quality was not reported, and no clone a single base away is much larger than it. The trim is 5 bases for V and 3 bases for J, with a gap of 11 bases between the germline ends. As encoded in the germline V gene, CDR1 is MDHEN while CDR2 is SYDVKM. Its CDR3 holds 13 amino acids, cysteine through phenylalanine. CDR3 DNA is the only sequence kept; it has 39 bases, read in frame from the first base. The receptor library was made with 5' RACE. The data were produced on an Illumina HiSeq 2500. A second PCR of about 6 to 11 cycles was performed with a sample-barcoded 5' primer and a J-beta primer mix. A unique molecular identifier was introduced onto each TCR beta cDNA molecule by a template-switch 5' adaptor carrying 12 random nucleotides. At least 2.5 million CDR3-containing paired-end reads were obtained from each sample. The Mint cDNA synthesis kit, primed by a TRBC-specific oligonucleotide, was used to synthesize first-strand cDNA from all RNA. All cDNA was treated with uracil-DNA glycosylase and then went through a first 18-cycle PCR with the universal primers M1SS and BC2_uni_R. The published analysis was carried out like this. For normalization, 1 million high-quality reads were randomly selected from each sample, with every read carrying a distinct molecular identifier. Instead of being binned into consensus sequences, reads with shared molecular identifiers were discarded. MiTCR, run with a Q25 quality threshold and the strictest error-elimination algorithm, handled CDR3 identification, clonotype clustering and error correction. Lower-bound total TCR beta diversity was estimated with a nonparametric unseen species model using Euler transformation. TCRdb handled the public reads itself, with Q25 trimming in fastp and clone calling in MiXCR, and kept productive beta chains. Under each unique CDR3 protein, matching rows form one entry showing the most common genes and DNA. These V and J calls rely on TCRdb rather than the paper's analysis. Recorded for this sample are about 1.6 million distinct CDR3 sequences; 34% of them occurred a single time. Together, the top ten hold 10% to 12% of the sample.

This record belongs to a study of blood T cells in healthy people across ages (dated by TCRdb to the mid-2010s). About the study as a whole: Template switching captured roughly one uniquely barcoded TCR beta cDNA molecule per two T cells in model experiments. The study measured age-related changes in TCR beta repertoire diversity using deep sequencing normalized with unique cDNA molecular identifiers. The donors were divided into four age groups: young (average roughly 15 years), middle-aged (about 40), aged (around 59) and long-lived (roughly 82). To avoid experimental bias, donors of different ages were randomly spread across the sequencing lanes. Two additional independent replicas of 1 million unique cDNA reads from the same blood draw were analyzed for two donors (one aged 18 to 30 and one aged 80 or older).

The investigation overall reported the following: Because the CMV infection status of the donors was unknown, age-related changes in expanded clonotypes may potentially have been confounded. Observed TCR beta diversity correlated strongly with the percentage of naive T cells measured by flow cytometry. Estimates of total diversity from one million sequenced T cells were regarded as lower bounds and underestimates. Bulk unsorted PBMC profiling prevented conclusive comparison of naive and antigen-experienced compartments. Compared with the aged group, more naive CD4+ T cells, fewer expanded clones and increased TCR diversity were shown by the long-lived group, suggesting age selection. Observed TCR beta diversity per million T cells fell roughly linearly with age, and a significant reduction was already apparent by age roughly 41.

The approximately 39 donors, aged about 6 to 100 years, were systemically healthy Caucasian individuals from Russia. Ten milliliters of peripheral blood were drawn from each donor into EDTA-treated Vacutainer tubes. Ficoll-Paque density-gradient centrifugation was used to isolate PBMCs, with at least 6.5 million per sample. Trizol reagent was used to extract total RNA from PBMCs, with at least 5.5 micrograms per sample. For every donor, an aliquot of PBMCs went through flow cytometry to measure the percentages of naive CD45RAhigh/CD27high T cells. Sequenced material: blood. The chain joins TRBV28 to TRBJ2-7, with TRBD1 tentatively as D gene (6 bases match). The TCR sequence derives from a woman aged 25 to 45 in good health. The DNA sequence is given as TGTGCCAGCAGTATTCAGGGGAACTACGAGCAGTACTTC. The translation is CASSIQGNYEQYF.